The clone carrying this TCR beta chain was seen a few times. Its antigen remains unknown. This sample stems from a study of T cells in Graves' hyperthyroidism and ophthalmopathy. Patients were excluded for uncontrolled infection, other autoimmune disease, pregnancy or lactation. Notes on the study in general: Stable hyperthyroidism was told apart from ophthalmopathy by a model built on 13 V-J features.

TCR beta CDR3 sequences were amplified from RNA transcripts. The HTBI primer set drove a first-round RT-PCR of the TCR CDR3. TCRdb recomputed calls from the multiplex PCR reads with MiXCR, one row per CDR3 protein. The sample has hundreds of thousands of distinct CDR3 sequences; 20% to 25% are singletons. CDR3 length: 15 amino acids. V dropped 5 bases and J dropped 0 bases, with 17 bases sitting between them. Per germline, CDR1 DFQATT and CDR2 SNEGSKA (reference sequence). V usage is TRBV20-1 and J usage is TRBJ2-7; D not resolved. This TCR was recovered from a young man with Graves' ophthalmopathy. Sequenced input: blood. CDR3 sequence: CSAAPFGRSSYEQYF. As DNA, the CDR3 is TGCAGTGCTGCCCCCTTCGGGCGGAGCTCCTACGAGCAGTACTTC.